A single sample gave rise to the 10 T cell receptor beta chains below, sequenced in a study of Ad26.COV2.S vaccination and SARS-CoV-2 variants. The data were produced by immunoSEQ multiplex PCR, yet TCRdb's version contains in-frame clones alone and is incomplete. The data hold roughly 380,000 clones, with over 75% observed a single time. The treatment: about 20 received Ad26.COV2.S at low or high dose, single or two shots; 5 received placebo; per-sample allocation not given. The study sampled participants on day 63 after the first vaccine or placebo injection. Sequenced material: peripheral blood, taken in a trial of Ad26.COV2.S vaccine versus placebo. These TCRs come from a person between 18 and 65 years old who received the Ad26.COV2.S COVID-19 vaccine or a placebo.

J is TRBJ2-3 and V is TRBV7-3; TRBD2 agrees at 9 bases. Germline assignment: CDR1 SGHTA and CDR2 FQGTGA. The CDR3 totals 12 residues. The CDR3 sequence: CAKGSGGPPQYF. The CDR3 region has the DNA TGTGCTAAGGGTAGCGGGGGCCCTCCGCAGTATTTT.

The gene calls are TRBV5-6 and TRBJ1-2, with D uncertain. Germline values: CDR1 SGHDT, CDR2 YYEEEE. This CDR3 region has 15 residues. V lost 1 base to trimming and J lost 8 bases, with 18 bases between them. This CDR3 is CASSLNPPRAGGYTF. The CDR3 nucleotides read TGTGCCAGCAGCTTGAATCCCCCTCGGGCCGGAGGCTACACCTTC.

This chain uses TRBV10-3 with TRBJ2-7, with D possibly called TRBD1 or TRBD2 (7 bases each). This CDR3 region has 13 residues. Germline CDR1 is ENHRY and CDR2 is SYGVKD. The CDR3 region has the DNA TGTTCAATTCAGGGGGGGGGAACGAACGAGCAGTACTTC. It yields the protein CSIQGGGTNEQYF.

This clone occurred once. The V gene is TRBV28, the J gene TRBJ1-2, with D uncertain. Between the trimmed V and J ends, which lost 3 bases and 1 base, there was a span of 18 bases. Germline V lookup: CDR1 MDHEN, CDR2 SYDVKM. This CDR3 contains 17 residues. CDR3 amino acids: CASSLPSQRRINYGYTF. CDR3 bases: TGTGCCAGCAGTTTGCCCTCCCAAAGGCGGATTAACTATGGCTACACCTTC.

This chain connects TRBV11-2 to TRBJ2-4; TRBD1 is a possible D gene (5 bases). The germline V and J ends were trimmed by 4 bases and 3 bases, with 16 bases remaining between them. CDR1 is SGHAT, CDR2 FQNNGV, per germline. The length of the CDR3 is 16 residues. The CDR3 DNA is TGTGCCAGCAGCTACCCCAGGGTCGGTGGCAAAAACATTCAGTACTTC. Amino acid sequence: CASSYPRVGGKNIQYF. The whole variable domain, remainder taken from reference TRBV11-2 and TRBJ2-4, is EAGVAQSPRYKIIEKRQSVAFWCNPISGHATLYWYQQILGQGPKLLIQFQNNGVVDDSQLPKDRFSAERLKGVDSTLKIQPAKLEDSAVYLCASSYPRVGGKNIQYFGAGTRLSVL.

The CDR3 region is CASSVVAAGAGDTQYF. Written as DNA, the CDR3 is TGTGCCAGCAGCGTAGTCGCCGCGGGGGCCGGAGATACGCAGTATTTT. The V and J genes are TRBV9 and TRBJ2-3; TRBD2 might be the D (7 bases). V shed 0 bases and J shed 5 bases, with 16 bases lying between them. The CDR3 spans 16 residues. CDR1 SGDLS and CDR2 YYNGEE come from the germline V gene. The complete variable domain, with remaining parts taken from reference TRBV9 and TRBJ2-3, reads DSGVTQTPKHLITATGQRVTLRCSPRSGDLSVYWYQQSLDQGLQFLIQYYNGEERAKGNILERFSAQQFPDLHSELNLSSLELGDSALYFCASSVVAAGAGDTQYFGPGTRLTVL.

V and J are TRBV5-6 and TRBJ1-1; D not certain. The CDR3 consists of 11 residues. V lost 5 bases and J lost 2, with 4 bases in between. Germline V gives CDR1 SGHDT, CDR2 YYEEEE. This CDR3 is CASSINTEAFF. The CDR3 DNA reads TGTGCCAGCAGTATTAACACTGAAGCTTTCTTT.

The chain recombines TRBV28 with TRBJ2-5; D remains unclear. Germline CDR1 is MDHEN and CDR2 is SYDVKM. Trimming pared 6 bases from V and 5 bases from J, leaving 13 bases between. The CDR3 contains 13 residues. CDR3 residues: CASSPSPRETQYF. CDR3 bases: TGTGCCAGCAGCCCCTCTCCCCGCGAGACCCAGTACTTC.

CDR3 sequence: CATSMVFLDTQYF. DNA of the CDR3: TGTGCCACCAGCATGGTCTTTCTTGATACGCAGTATTTT. The chain combines TRBV15 with TRBJ2-3; unclear D gene. The CDR3 sequence is 13 residues long. The ends were cut back, 4 bases at V and 6 bases at J, with 11 bases in the middle. Germline V lookup: CDR1 LNHNV, CDR2 YYDKDF (reference sequence).

This clone was counted only a few times. V is TRBV7-3 and J is TRBJ2-7; TRBD1 aligns across 10 bases. Germline V gives CDR1 SGHTA, CDR2 FQGTGA. There are 16 residues in the CDR3. V gave up 1 base and J gave up 2 bases; unmatched junction bases: 5. The CDR3 reads CASSLNGQGVPYEQYF. The CDR3 nucleotides are TGTGCCAGCAGCTTAAACGGACAGGGGGTCCCCTACGAGCAGTACTTC.